This section outlines one T cell receptor beta chain sequence together with its context. Its antigen is undetermined. CDR1 is SGHTA and CDR2 is FQGNSA in the germline V gene. The CDR3 contains 14 residues. V lost 6 bases and J lost 3, with 12 bases in between. The record originates from a study of CD8 T cells in ankylosing spondylitis. Study findings and constraints: Disease-linked clones were found to be CD8+ and relatively rare in peripheral blood. Matched ankylosing spondylitis synovial fluid reportedly showed significant enrichment of disease-linked clones. A TCR beta motif of 7 to 9 highly homologous variants seemed to mark ankylosing spondylitis blood.

The TCR beta libraries were generated through quantitative 5'-RACE incorporating molecular barcodes. TCRdb re-derived calls from the 5' RACE reads in MiXCR, one entry per CDR3 protein. Among some 130,000 distinct CDR3 sequences listed, about 8% were seen once. Sequencing was performed on synovial fluid, either unsorted or a sorted T cell fraction (not recorded which). The sequence came from a male donor with ankylosing spondylitis. The rearrangement uses TRBV7-2 and TRBJ1-5; the D gene is possibly TRBD1 (5 bases). As DNA, the CDR3 is TGTGCCAGCAGTCCACAGACAGCCAATCAGCCCCAGCATTTT. This codes for CASSPQTANQPQHF.